A single sample is the source of the 21 T cell receptor beta chains below, sequenced in a study of blood T cell repertoires in COVID-19. Clones were read by immunoSEQ multiplex PCR, and TCRdb kept only the in-frame ones, dropping some. This table holds 160,000 or so clones, more than 80% found once. Sequencing was done on a sample of peripheral blood. The receptors shown here come from a human donor in a cohort sampled during active COVID-19.

The chain combines TRBV27 with TRBJ2-5; D not resolved. The CDR3 length is 13 residues. Per germline, CDR1 MNHEY and CDR2 SMNVEV (reference sequence). Trimming removed 3 bases at V and 1 base at J, with 6 bases between. The CDR3 spells CASSFKSQETQYF. The CDR3 DNA sequence: TGTGCCAGCAGTTTCAAGAGCCAAGAGACCCAGTACTTC.

As DNA, the CDR3 is TGCGCCAGCAGCCAGACAAGCGGGGGGGCCTTAGATACGCAGTATTTT. Amino acid sequence: CASSQTSGGALDTQYF. The genes are TRBV4-3 and TRBJ2-3, with 10 positions matching TRBD2. The CDR3 has 16 residues. V was clipped by 3 bases and J by 5 bases; unmatched bases: 8. Germline loops: CDR1 LGHNA, CDR2 YSLEER.

This clone was counted only a few times. The V gene is TRBV10-3, the J gene TRBJ2-5; 11 bases map to TRBD2. CDR1 and CDR2 (germline): ENHRY, SYGVKD. The CDR3 runs to 15 residues. Trimming removed 3 bases from V and 5 bases from J; junction bases left unmatched: 5. This chain's CDR3 is CAISDRLAGRETQYF. In nucleotides, the CDR3 is TGTGCCATCAGTGATCGACTAGCGGGGAGGGAGACCCAGTACTTC.

V gene TRBV9 combines with J gene TRBJ1-4, with D hard to call. Germline-derived CDR1 and CDR2 are SGDLS and YYNGEE. Trimming took 7 bases from V and 1 from J, leaving 14 bases between them. The CDR3 totals 15 residues. The CDR3 sequence: CASGRGILTNEKLFF. The CDR3 nucleotides are TGTGCCAGCGGGCGGGGAATTTTAACTAATGAAAAACTGTTTTTT.

This chain uses TRBV28 with TRBJ2-1; D might be TRBD2 (6 bases). With 5 bases removed from V and 1 base from J, the gap between germline ends came to 18 bases. CDR1 and CDR2 (germline): MDHEN, SYDVKM. This CDR3 is 17 amino acids long. The CDR3 loop reads CASSAWGVVGSYNEQFF. CDR3 nucleotide sequence: TGTGCCAGCAGTGCCTGGGGGGTCGTGGGGTCCTACAATGAGCAGTTCTTC. The whole variable domain, remainder taken from reference TRBV28 and TRBJ2-1, is DVKVTQSSRYLVKRTGEKVFLECVQDMDHENMFWYRQDPGLGLRLIYFSYDVKMKEKGDIPEGYSVSREKKERFSLILESASTNQTSMYLCASSAWGVVGSYNEQFFGPGTRLTVL.

The chain is built from TRBV30 and TRBJ1-4, with 10 nucleotides matching TRBD1. The CDR3 consists of 15 residues. Looked up from germline, CDR1 is GTSNPN and CDR2 is SVGIG (reference sequence). V lost 0 bases to trimming and J lost 8 bases; unmatched junction nucleotides: 6. As DNA, the CDR3 is TGTGCCTGGAGTGTACCGACAGGGGGCAGAGAAAAACTGTTTTTT. This gives the protein CAWSVPTGGREKLFF.

The DNA for the CDR3 is TGTGCCAGCAGTTACGCTTCAGGACAGTACTCCTACGAGCAGTACTTC. It is translated as CASSYASGQYSYEQYF. The genes are TRBV6-5 and TRBJ2-7, with D tentatively TRBD1 (6 bases). V was shortened by 2 bases and J by 0 bases, with 14 bases between the two germline ends. Germline V CDR1 and CDR2: MNHEY, SVGAGI. The CDR3 loop spans 16 amino acids.

This clone has only a few counts. This chain uses TRBV9 with TRBJ2-5; perhaps TRBD2 as D (5 bases). CDR3 length equals 14 residues. V was pared by 0 bases and J by 2 bases, with 8 bases between. The germline gives CDR1 SGDLS, CDR2 YYNGEE. CDR3 nucleotides: TGTGCCAGCAGCGTAGGGGAGTTTCAAGAGACCCAGTACTTC. Translation gives CASSVGEFQETQYF. The full variable domain, with the rest looked up from reference TRBV9 and TRBJ2-5, is DSGVTQTPKHLITATGQRVTLRCSPRSGDLSVYWYQQSLDQGLQFLIQYYNGEERAKGNILERFSAQQFPDLHSELNLSSLELGDSALYFCASSVGEFQETQYFGPGTRLLVL.

The V and J genes are TRBV4-3 and TRBJ2-7; 7 bases are shared with TRBD2. The CDR3 spans 17 residues. V dropped 1 base and J dropped 7; count of bases not matched to a gene: 16. The germline gives CDR1 LGHNA, CDR2 YSLEER. CDR3 residues: CASSQGVEGGMESEQYF. The CDR3 coding sequence is TGCGCCAGCAGCCAAGGAGTGGAGGGAGGGATGGAGAGTGAGCAGTACTTC.

V usage is TRBV5-4 and J usage is TRBJ2-3, with a weak D call TRBD2 (7 bases). Germline V gene data show CDR1 as SGHNT and CDR2 as YYREEE (reference sequence). The CDR3 totals 16 residues. The V end lost 2 bases, the J end lost 2 bases, and 15 bases lay between the germline ends. DNA of the CDR3: TGTGCCAGCAGCTTTGGCCGGGGGGCACTCACAGATACGCAGTATTTT. This sequence encodes CASSFGRGALTDTQYF.

The V call is TRBV19, the J call TRBJ1-5; D might be TRBD1 (6 bases). CDR1 is LNHDA and CDR2 is SQIVND in the germline V gene (reference sequence). CDR3 length: 19 residues. V gave up 6 bases and J gave up 4 bases, with 28 bases separating them. The CDR3 here is CASRKEQGGGSTHNQPQHF. The CDR3, as DNA: TGTGCCAGTAGAAAAGAACAGGGTGGTGGGTCAACCCATAATCAGCCCCAGCATTTT.

This chain uses TRBV7-2 with TRBJ1-3, with 7 bases matching TRBD1. V shed 5 bases, J shed 5 bases, and the junction held 3 bases outside the gene matches. The germline V gene has CDR1 SGHTA and CDR2 FQGNSA. This CDR3 region has 13 residues. The CDR3 is CASSQQGRNTIYF. The CDR3 nucleotides read TGTGCCAGCAGCCAACAGGGGCGAAACACCATATATTTT.

The table lists this clone with a few counts. This rearrangement joins TRBV9 to TRBJ1-3; no clear D. V shed 7 bases and J shed 0 bases, with 5 bases lying between them. The germline V gene has CDR1 SGDLS and CDR2 YYNGEE. This CDR3 comprises 12 residues. Here the CDR3 DNA reads TGTGCCAGCGGTAGCTCTGGAAACACCATATATTTT. It is translated as CASGSSGNTIYF.

In DNA form, the CDR3 reads TGTGCCACCCTCAGGGCGTCAACTAATGAAAAACTGTTTTTT. Its protein is CATLRASTNEKLFF. V and J are TRBV2 and TRBJ1-4, with a tentative D call TRBD1 (5 bases). CDR3 length equals 14 residues. V was cut by 10 bases and J by 0 bases, with 12 bases left in between. Germline loops: CDR1 SNHLY, CDR2 FYNNEI.

The V gene is TRBV7-9, the J gene TRBJ2-2; 8 nucleotides line up with TRBD1. With V trimmed by 6 bases and J by 0 bases, 3 bases remained unmatched. CDR1 and CDR2 from the germline V gene are SEHNR and FQNEAQ (reference sequence). This CDR3 is 15 amino acids long. The CDR3 bases are TGTGCCAGCAGTGAACAGGGGGCGAACACCGGGGAGCTGTTTTTT. Translating it yields CASSEQGANTGELFF. Full variable domain (remainder filled in from reference TRBV7-9 and TRBJ2-2): DTGVSQNPRHKITKRGQNVTFRCDPISEHNRLYWYRQTLGQGPEFLTYFQNEAQLEKSRLLSDRFSAERPKGSFSTLEIQRTEQGDSAMYLCASSEQGANTGELFFGEGSRLTVL.

V and J are TRBV6-1 and TRBJ2-7, with a weak D call TRBD1 (5 bases). The V and J ends lost 2 bases and 9 bases respectively, with 14 bases between them. The CDR3 runs 13 residues. The germline V gene has CDR1 MNHNS and CDR2 SASEGT. The CDR3 DNA follows: TGTGCCAGCAGTGAATACCCAGGGTTTGTGCAGTACTTC. It is translated as CASSEYPGFVQYF.

This clone was detected once. The chain combines TRBV5-1 with TRBJ2-7, with 11 bases identical to TRBD2. This CDR3 is 15 amino acids long. V lost 4 bases and J lost 4; bases outside the gene matches: 7. CDR1 and CDR2 (germline): SGHRS, YFSETQ. The DNA for the CDR3 is TGCGCCAGCAGCACGGGGACTAGCGGTTATTACGAGCAGTACTTC. It specifies CASSTGTSGYYEQYF. The variable domain in full, with the rest retrieved from reference TRBV5-1 and TRBJ2-7, is KAGVTQTPRYLIKTRGQQVTLSCSPISGHRSVSWYQQTPGQGLQFLFEYFSETQRNKGNFPGRFSGRQFSNSRSEMNVSTLELGDSALYLCASSTGTSGYYEQYFGPGTRLTVT.

The V call is TRBV5-1, the J call TRBJ2-5; 7 positions agree with TRBD2. The CDR3 has 15 residues. Trimming removed 4 bases from V and 5 bases from J; junction bases left unmatched: 11. Germline V CDR1 and CDR2: SGHRS, YFSETQ. The CDR3 spells CASSGVTSRYETQYF. The CDR3 region has the DNA TGCGCCAGCAGCGGGGTGACTAGCCGGTACGAGACCCAGTACTTC.

The chain employs TRBV9 and TRBJ1-3; TRBD1 agrees at 9 bases. Germline CDR1 and CDR2: SGDLS and YYNGEE. Trimming at V came to 4 bases and at J to 10 bases, leaving 9 bases not matched to a gene. This CDR3 is built from 14 residues. For the CDR3, the DNA is TGTGCCAGCAGCCCATGGGACAGGGACATGACCATATATTTT. Protein sequence: CASSPWDRDMTIYF.

The rearrangement uses TRBV2 and TRBJ2-2, with TRBD2 identical over 8 bases. Trimming took 1 base from V and 4 from J; bases not matched to a gene: 2. Germline-derived CDR1 and CDR2 are SNHLY and FYNNEI. CDR3 length: 15 residues. The CDR3 protein is CASSEGAGVTGELFF. In DNA form, the CDR3 reads TGTGCCAGCAGTGAAGGAGCGGGAGTCACCGGGGAGCTGTTTTTT.

This rearrangement joins TRBV7-2 to TRBJ2-2; 7 bases are shared with TRBD2. Trimming cost V 4 bases and J 3 bases; bases outside gene matches: 5. Germline CDR1 reads SGHTA; CDR2 reads FQGNSA. There are 15 residues in the CDR3. The CDR3 coding sequence is TGTGCCAGCAGCTACAGCGGGGACTACACCGGGGAGCTGTTTTTT. Protein sequence: CASSYSGDYTGELFF. Full variable domain (remainder filled in from reference TRBV7-2 and TRBJ2-2): GAGVSQSPSNKVTEKGKDVELRCDPISGHTALYWYRQSLGQGLEFLIYFQGNSAPDKSGLPSDRFSAERTGGSVSTLTIQRTQQEDSAVYLCASSYSGDYTGELFFGEGSRLTVL.